The T cell receptor beta chain under discussion was sequenced for a study of beta chain features in type 1 diabetes. The CDR3 length is 13 residues. Per the germline V gene, CDR1 is LNHDA and CDR2 is SQIVND (reference sequence). Trimming removed 3 bases from V and 1 base from J, with 7 bases in between. A few counts support this clone. The investigators reverse transcribed all of the isolated RNA, so they sequenced expressed TCRB transcripts. TCRdb's table, derived via immunoSEQ multiplex PCR, lists solely in-frame clones and lacks some. The profile shows under 950,000 clones, about a sixth of them singletons.

Sequenced sample: naive CD4+ T cells from blood. The clonotype comes from a woman aged 18-29 years in good health. The chain is built from TRBV19 and TRBJ2-7, with no clear D. The CDR3 loop is CASSMVWSYEQYF. In nucleotides, the CDR3 is TGTGCCAGTAGTATGGTGTGGTCCTACGAGCAGTACTTC.